This record covers a single T cell receptor (beta chain). Its antigen is undetermined. Template switching appended UMIs that held a 6-nucleotide sample barcode. Using the 5' RACE reads, TCRdb records one entry per CDR3 protein without DNA. Its table records roughly 150,000 distinct CDR3 sequences. Germline CDR1 is KGHSH and CDR2 is LQKENI. CDR3 length equals 16 residues. The data originate from a study of monozygotic twins with inflammatory bowel disease. Findings and caveats of the study: Treatment differences in immunosuppression may have added variability to the repertoires of patients.

The chain employs TRBV18 and TRBJ2-3; the TRBD1 assignment by TCRdb is unverifiable without DNA. The source is a human donor with ulcerative colitis or Crohn's disease, or a healthy co-twin of an affected twin (not recorded which). Sequenced sample: blood. The CDR3 is CASSHQGQEATDTQYF.